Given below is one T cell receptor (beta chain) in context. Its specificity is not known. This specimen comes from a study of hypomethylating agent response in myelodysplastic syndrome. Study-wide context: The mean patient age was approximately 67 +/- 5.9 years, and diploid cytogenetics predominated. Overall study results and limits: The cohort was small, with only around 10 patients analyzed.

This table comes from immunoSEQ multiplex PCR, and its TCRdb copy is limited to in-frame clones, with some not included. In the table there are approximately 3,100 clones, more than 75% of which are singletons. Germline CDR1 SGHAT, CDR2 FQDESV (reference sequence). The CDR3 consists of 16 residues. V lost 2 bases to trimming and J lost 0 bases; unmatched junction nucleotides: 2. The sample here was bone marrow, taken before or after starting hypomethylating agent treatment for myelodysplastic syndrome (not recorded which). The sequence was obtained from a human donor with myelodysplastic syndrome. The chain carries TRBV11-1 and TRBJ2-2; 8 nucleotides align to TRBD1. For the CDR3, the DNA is TGTGCCAGCAGCTTAAACAGGGGGGCGAACACCGGGGAGCTGTTTTTT. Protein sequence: CASSLNRGANTGELFF.